These T cell receptor beta chains were read from a single sample in a study of T cell responses to AZD1222 COVID-19 vaccine. Generated by immunoSEQ multiplex PCR, the TCRdb table keeps only in-frame clones and is missing some. The table shows about 79,000 clones, with around 80% occurring only once. Here the sequenced sample was peripheral blood, taken on day 0 of AZD1222 vaccination. Source of these receptors: an adult in good health. Each CDR3 is given with its conserved first and last residue. D genes are given only for firm matches. Rows may omit the clone size; those that give it use once, few, many or a size class.

NA	TRBJ1-2	NA	TRBV10-2	CATALGGQGYTF	TGCGCCACCGCGTTGGGGGGGCAAGGCTACACCTTC
NA	TRBJ2-7	NA	TRBV3-1/TRBV3-2	CASSQGRAGADEQYF	TGTGCCAGCAGCCAAGGACGGGCAGGAGCTGACGAGCAGTACTTC
NA	TRBJ2-1	TRBD1	TRBV11-2	CASSPSGTGAGEQFF	TGTGCCAGCAGCCCCTCCGGGACAGGGGCCGGGGAGCAGTTCTTC
NA	TRBJ2-7	TRBD1	TRBV4-1	CASSQVTGVSYEQYF	TGCGCCAGCAGCCAAGTCACAGGGGTCTCCTACGAGCAGTACTTC
NA	TRBJ2-3	NA	TRBV18	CASSPRQWAIDTQYF	TGTGCCAGCTCACCACGTCAATGGGCAATAGATACGCAGTATTTT
NA	TRBJ2-1	TRBD1	TRBV28	CASSNPGQGAGNEQFF	TGTGCCAGCAGCAACCCGGGACAGGGCGCCGGCAATGAGCAGTTCTTC
NA	TRBJ2-1	NA	TRBV2	CARGADYNEQFF	TGTGCAAGAGGAGCAGACTACAATGAGCAGTTCTTC
few	TRBJ2-2	TRBD2	TRBV5-4	CASSSAGVGSGSTGELFF	TGTGCCAGCAGCTCCGCTGGGGTTGGAAGCGGGAGCACCGGGGAGCTGTTTTTT
once	TRBJ1-6	NA	TRBV4-2	CASSQDGTPKEVPLHF	TGTGCCAGCAGCCAAGATGGGACGCCTAAGGAGGTACCCCTCCACTTT
NA	TRBJ2-1	TRBD2	TRBV4-1	CASSQVGTSYNEQFF	TGCGCCAGCAGCCAAGTCGGGACTAGCTACAATGAGCAGTTCTTC
NA	TRBJ2-1	TRBD2	TRBV7-8	CASSLTRELADEQFF	TGTGCCAGCAGCTTAACGCGGGAGCTTGCCGATGAGCAGTTCTTC
once	TRBJ2-3	NA	TRBV5-1	CASSLWLTDTQYF	TGCGCCAGCAGCTTGTGGCTCACAGATACGCAGTATTTT
NA	TRBJ1-1	NA	TRBV18	CASSPQGTENTEAFF	TGTGCCAGCTCACCCCAGGGAACCGAGAACACTGAAGCTTTCTTT
NA	TRBJ1-6	NA	TRBV14	CASSGSGSSPLHF	TGTGCCAGCAGCGGGTCAGGATCTTCACCCCTCCACTTT
few	TRBJ2-1	NA	TRBV9	CASSVVGTTYNEQFF	TGTGCCAGCAGCGTAGTTGGTACAACCTACAATGAGCAGTTCTTC
few	TRBJ2-7	NA	TRBV19	CASSPRDSPYEQYF	TGTGCCAGTAGCCCCCGGGACTCCCCCTACGAGCAGTACTTC
NA	TRBJ2-6	NA	TRBV5-4	CASSQTTSTSGANVLTF	TGTGCCAGCAGCCAGACGACAAGTACCTCTGGGGCCAACGTCCTGACTTTC
few	TRBJ1-1	TRBD1	TRBV6-5	CASRLQGIAEAFF	TGTGCCAGCAGACTACAGGGGATCGCTGAAGCTTTCTTT
few	TRBJ2-7	NA	TRBV6-5	CASSQTDFYEQYF	TGTGCCAGCAGTCAGACGGATTTCTACGAGCAGTACTTC
NA	TRBJ1-6	NA	TRBV6-1	CASSEGPVQNSPLHF	TGTGCCAGCAGTGAAGGGCCGGTCCAAAATTCACCCCTCCACTTT
NA	TRBJ2-5	NA	TRBV15	CATSRDRNQETQYF	TGTGCCACCAGCAGAGATAGAAATCAAGAGACCCAGTACTTC
few	TRBJ2-3	NA	TRBV6-5	CASKGDTDTQYF	TGTGCCAGCAAGGGGGACACAGATACGCAGTATTTT
once	TRBJ1-1	NA	TRBV29-1	CSVGRMGINTEAFF	TGCAGCGTTGGGCGGATGGGGATTAACACTGAAGCTTTCTTT
NA	TRBJ2-5	TRBD1	TRBV6-2/TRBV6-3	CASSYSEQGAGETQYF	TGTGCCAGCAGTTACTCGGAACAGGGGGCGGGAGAGACCCAGTACTTC
once	TRBJ2-3	NA	TRBV10-2	CASSDNTDTQYF	TGCGCCAGCAGTGACAACACAGATACGCAGTATTTT
NA	TRBJ2-2	TRBD2	TRBV7-2	CASSSSGLASTGELFF	TGTGCCAGCAGCTCGTCAGGACTAGCGAGCACCGGGGAGCTGTTTTTT
NA	TRBJ2-7	NA	TRBV11-2	CASSRDSSSYEQYF	TGTGCCAGCAGCCGTGACAGCAGCTCCTACGAGCAGTACTTC
NA	TRBJ2-1	NA	TRBV11-1	CASSLELGERGEQFF	TGTGCCAGCAGCTTAGAGTTGGGGGAGAGGGGTGAGCAGTTCTTC
NA	TRBJ2-1	TRBD2	TRBV6-6	CASVRSGANEQFF	TGTGCCAGCGTCAGGAGCGGGGCGAATGAGCAGTTCTTC
NA	TRBJ1-3	NA	TRBV7-2	CASSLVGGGNTIYF	TGTGCCAGCAGCTTAGTCGGGGGCGGAAACACCATATATTTT
NA	TRBJ1-2	NA	TRBV2	CASSAERTAGYGYTF	TGTGCCAGCAGTGCCGAGAGGACGGCAGGCTATGGCTACACCTTC
NA	TRBJ2-6	NA	TRBV5-1	CASSPPVNSGANVLTF	TGCGCCAGCAGCCCCCCGGTAAACTCTGGGGCCAACGTCCTGACTTTC
NA	TRBJ1-2	NA	TRBV6-5	CAVRGPGGYGYTF	TGTGCCGTACGGGGGCCGGGGGGCTATGGCTACACCTTC
once	TRBJ2-2	NA	TRBV28	CASSLLGAGELFF	TGTGCCAGCAGTTTACTGGGCGCCGGGGAGCTGTTTTTT
NA	TRBJ1-4	NA	TRBV6-5	CASSYSRKDEKLFF	TGTGCCAGCAGTTACTCTCGGAAGGATGAAAAACTGTTTTTT
NA	TRBJ2-3	NA	TRBV7-2	CASSLADTQYF	TGTGCCAGCAGCTTAGCAGATACGCAGTATTTT
NA	TRBJ2-2	NA	TRBV15	CATSRAQGPNTGELFF	TGTGCCACCAGCAGAGCACAGGGTCCCAACACCGGGGAGCTGTTTTTT
few	TRBJ2-7	NA	TRBV28	CASCPRAYDSYEQYF	TGTGCCAGCTGCCCTAGGGCTTACGACTCCTACGAGCAGTACTTC
NA	TRBJ1-1	TRBD1	TRBV2	CASRRQGMNTEAFF	TGTGCCAGCAGGAGACAGGGCATGAACACTGAAGCTTTCTTT
NA	TRBJ2-7	NA	TRBV7-9	CASSSTGYEQYF	TGTGCCAGCAGCTCGACAGGTTACGAGCAGTACTTC
NA	TRBJ2-3	NA	TRBV15	CATSGNTDTQYF	TGTGCCACCAGCGGAAACACAGATACGCAGTATTTT
NA	TRBJ2-7	NA	TRBV2	CASSASTGIYEQYF	TGTGCCAGCAGTGCCTCAACAGGGATCTACGAGCAGTACTTC
NA	TRBJ2-2	NA	TRBV28	CASSFTLGTGELFF	TGTGCCAGCAGTTTCACCCTAGGCACCGGGGAGCTGTTTTTT
NA	TRBJ1-1	NA	TRBV11-2	CASKQGMNTEAFF	TGTGCCAGCAAACAGGGTATGAACACTGAAGCTTTCTTT
NA	TRBJ1-2	NA	TRBV2	CASFEQGGGGYTF	TGTGCCAGCTTCGAACAGGGAGGGGGTGGCTACACCTTC